This T cell receptor (beta chain) was captured in a study of regulatory T cells in long-lasting Graves disease. Trimming took 6 bases from V and 2 from J; bases not matched to a gene: 7. Germline assignment: CDR1 DFQATT and CDR2 SNEGSKA (reference sequence). This CDR3 region has 14 residues. The study's findings and limits: Persistent disease exhibited a predilection for TRBV28, TRBJ1-2 and TRBJ2-5.

Comments on this clonotype: Its antigen remains unidentified.

To make TCR beta libraries, researchers used iRepertoire HTBI primers and Arm-PCR of CDR3 regions. One entry per CDR3 protein, called by TCRdb with MiXCR from the multiplex PCR reads. The sample gives hundreds of thousands of distinct CDR3 sequences, more than 15% of which show up once; around 25% is in the top ten. Documented time point: newly diagnosed GD, antithyroid drugs for less than 3 months. PBMCs were the source of the RNA used for TCR sequencing. Another study also made use of these data, one on T cells in Graves' hyperthyroidism and ophthalmopathy. This second study notes: TCR CDR3 underwent first-round RT-PCR with the HTBI primer set. Most thyroid clonotypes expanded above 0.001 appeared in blood too. The authors' 13 V-J model separated ophthalmopathy from stable hyperthyroidism.

This sample comprised peripheral blood mononuclear cells (PBMCs), obtained at new diagnosis, from a patient treated with antithyroid drugs. The rearrangement uses TRBV20-1 and TRBJ2-7; the match to TRBD2 covers 10 bases. The receptor was isolated from a woman aged 35-60 years with Graves disease. CDR3 DNA: TGCAGTGCCACCCCTAGCGGGGGTGCCTACGAGCAGTACTTC. It codes for CSATPSGGAYEQYF.